The clone carrying this T cell receptor beta chain was recorded only once. Its antigen is undetermined. This entry comes from a study of CD8+ T cells in alopecia areata. Whole-study results and caveats: Affected scalp, especially in alopecia totalis/universalis, had a higher clonality than normal scalp did.

This CDR3 spans 15 amino acids. Trimming cost V 6 bases and J 6 bases; bases outside gene matches: 12. Per the germline V gene, CDR1 is MNHEY and CDR2 is SVGAGI. cDNA prepared by RNA extraction and subsequent reverse transcription served as the template for sequencing. Profiling relied on immunoSEQ multiplex PCR, and the TCRdb table lists in-frame clones only, not all of them. The sample has 250,000 or so clones; 67% are singletons. Alopecia areata patients gave lesional scalp punch biopsies and peripheral blood samples. Sorting from PBMCs produced CD4+ and CD8+ T cells. J is TRBJ2-7 and V is TRBV6-5, with 9 nucleotides matching TRBD1. The TCR comes from a human donor with alopecia areata. The starting material was CD4+ T cells sorted from blood, obtained at week 0. The CDR3 region is CASSTTGTGKSEQYF. The CDR3 DNA follows: TGTGCCAGCAGCACCACCGGGACAGGGAAAAGCGAGCAGTACTTC.